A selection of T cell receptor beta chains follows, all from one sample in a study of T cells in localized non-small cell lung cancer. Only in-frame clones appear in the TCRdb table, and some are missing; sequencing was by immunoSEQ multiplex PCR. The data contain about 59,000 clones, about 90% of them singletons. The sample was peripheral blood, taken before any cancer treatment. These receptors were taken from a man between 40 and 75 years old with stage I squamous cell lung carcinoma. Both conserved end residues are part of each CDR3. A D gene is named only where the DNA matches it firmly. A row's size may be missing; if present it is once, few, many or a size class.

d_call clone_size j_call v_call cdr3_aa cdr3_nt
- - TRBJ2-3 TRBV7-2 CASSSPGPDTQYF TGTGCCAGCAGCTCCCCGGGGCCAGATACGCAGTATTTT
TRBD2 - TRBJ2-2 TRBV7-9 CASSAGGPFGELFF TGTGCCAGCTCAGCGGGAGGGCCTTTCGGGGAGCTGTTTTTT
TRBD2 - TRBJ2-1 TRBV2 CASSEAPSGSYNEQFF TGTGCCAGCAGTGAAGCGCCTAGCGGGAGCTACAATGAGCAGTTCTTC
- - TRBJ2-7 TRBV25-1 CASSLGGGGEQYF TGTGCCAGCAGCCTGGGGGGAGGCGGCGAGCAGTACTTC
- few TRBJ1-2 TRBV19 CASSIGSARAYGYTF TGTGCCAGTAGTATCGGGTCAGCGAGGGCCTATGGCTACACCTTC
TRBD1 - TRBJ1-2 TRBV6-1 CASSEGGTDYGYTF TGTGCCAGCAGTGAAGGGGGGACAGACTATGGCTACACCTTC
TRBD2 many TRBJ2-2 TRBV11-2 CASSLGLGVNTGELFF TGTGCCAGCAGCTTGGGACTAGGGGTGAACACCGGGGAGCTGTTTTTT
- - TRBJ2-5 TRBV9 CASSVSPGEGETQYF TGTGCCAGCAGCGTAAGCCCCGGGGAAGGGGAGACCCAGTACTTC
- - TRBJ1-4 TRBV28 CASRLLNEKLFF TGTGCCAGCAGACTCCTCAATGAAAAACTGTTTTTT
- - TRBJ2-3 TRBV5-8 CASSLRGSREFADTQYF TGTGCCAGCAGCTTGAGGGGGTCGCGGGAGTTCGCAGATACGCAGTATTTT
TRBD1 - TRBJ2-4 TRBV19 CASSTGDRTKNIQYF TGTGCCAGTAGTACCGGGGACAGGACCAAAAACATTCAGTACTTC
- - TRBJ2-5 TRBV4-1 CASSHGDWAETQYF TGCGCCAGCAGCCATGGTGACTGGGCGGAGACCCAGTACTTC
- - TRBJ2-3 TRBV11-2 CASSPNGQGTDTQYF TGTGCCAGCAGCCCAAATGGGCAGGGCACAGATACGCAGTATTTT
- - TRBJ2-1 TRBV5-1 CASSLGGTTYNEQFF TGCGCCAGCAGCTTGGGAGGGACAACTTACAATGAGCAGTTCTTC
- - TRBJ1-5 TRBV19 CASSVQGFLSNQPQHF TGTGCCAGTAGTGTGCAGGGATTTCTCAGCAATCAGCCCCAGCATTTT
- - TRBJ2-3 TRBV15 CATSRGATGTDTQYF TGTGCCACCAGCAGAGGAGCGACCGGCACAGATACGCAGTATTTT
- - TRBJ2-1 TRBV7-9 CASSFFQGYNEQFF TGTGCCAGCAGCTTTTTTCAGGGATACAATGAGCAGTTCTTC
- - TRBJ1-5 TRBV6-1 CASSVPQEFQPQHF TGTGCCAGCAGTGTTCCCCAGGAGTTTCAGCCCCAGCATTTT
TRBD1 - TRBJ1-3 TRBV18 CASSPSGTGIGNTIYF TGTGCCAGCTCACCCTCCGGGACAGGGATTGGAAACACCATATATTTT
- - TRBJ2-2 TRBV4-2 CASSQDGGEPGELFF TGTGCCAGCAGCCAAGACGGGGGAGAACCCGGGGAGCTGTTTTTT
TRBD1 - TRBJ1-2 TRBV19 CASRGTGQTYLGGYTF TGTGCCAGTAGGGGGACAGGCCAAACCTACCTCGGTGGCTACACCTTC
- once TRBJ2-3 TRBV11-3 CASSRVAVGDTQYF TGTGCCAGCAGCCGGGTAGCGGTGGGGGATACGCAGTATTTT
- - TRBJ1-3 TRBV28 CASSFSTGYGNTIYF TGTGCCAGCAGTTTCAGCACAGGGTATGGAAACACCATATATTTT
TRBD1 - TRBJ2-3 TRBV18 CASSQPGTGVADTQYF TGTGCCAGCTCACAACCCGGGACAGGGGTGGCAGATACGCAGTATTTT
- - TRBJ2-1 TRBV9 CASSVEFASNEQFF TGTGCCAGCAGCGTAGAGTTCGCATCCAATGAGCAGTTCTTC
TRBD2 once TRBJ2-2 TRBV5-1 CASSPGLAGSGGLFF TGCGCCAGCAGCCCGGGACTAGCGGGGAGCGGGGGGCTGTTTTTT
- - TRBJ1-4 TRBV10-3 CAISKGRGEKLFF TGTGCCATCAGTAAGGGGAGGGGTGAAAAACTGTTTTTT
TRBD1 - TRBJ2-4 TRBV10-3 CAISEGTGWGKNIQYF TGTGCCATCAGTGAGGGGACAGGGTGGGGCAAAAACATTCAGTACTTC
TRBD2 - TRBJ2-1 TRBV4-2 CASSQSGVSYNEQFF TGTGCCAGCAGCCAAAGCGGGGTGTCCTACAATGAGCAGTTCTTC
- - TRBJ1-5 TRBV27 CASSLSIRAGGQPQHF TGTGCCAGCAGTTTATCGATCAGGGCGGGTGGTCAGCCCCAGCATTTT
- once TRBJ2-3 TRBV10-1 CASSGDFGLTDTQYF TGCGCCAGCAGTGGGGATTTTGGACTCACAGATACGCAGTATTTT
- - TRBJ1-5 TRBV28 CASSRNQPQHF TGTGCCAGCAGTCGAAATCAGCCCCAGCATTTT
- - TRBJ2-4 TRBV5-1 CASSLGDSQGTLQYF TGCGCCAGCAGCTTGGGTGACTCCCAGGGGACGCTTCAGTACTTC
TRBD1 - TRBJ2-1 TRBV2 CASRERDSVPGEQFF TGTGCCAGCAGAGAACGGGACAGCGTTCCCGGTGAGCAGTTCTTC